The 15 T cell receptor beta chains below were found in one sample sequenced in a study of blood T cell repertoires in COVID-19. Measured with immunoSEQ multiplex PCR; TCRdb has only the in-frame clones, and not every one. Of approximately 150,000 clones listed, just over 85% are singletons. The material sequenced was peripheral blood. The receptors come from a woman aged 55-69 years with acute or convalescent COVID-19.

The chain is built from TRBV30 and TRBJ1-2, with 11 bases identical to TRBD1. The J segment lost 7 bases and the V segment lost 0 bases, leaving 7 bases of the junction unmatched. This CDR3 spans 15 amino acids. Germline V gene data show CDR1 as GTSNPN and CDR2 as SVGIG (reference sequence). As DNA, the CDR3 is TGTGCCTGGAGTGTATGGGACAGGGGGGATAGTGGCTACACCTTC. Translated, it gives CAWSVWDRGDSGYTF.

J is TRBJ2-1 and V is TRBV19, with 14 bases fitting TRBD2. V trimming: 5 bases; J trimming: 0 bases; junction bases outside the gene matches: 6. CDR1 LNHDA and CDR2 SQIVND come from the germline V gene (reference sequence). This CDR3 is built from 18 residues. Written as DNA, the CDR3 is TGTGCCAGTAGTCGCGGGACTAGCGGGGGTAGCTCCTACAATGAGCAGTTCTTC. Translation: CASSRGTSGGSSYNEQFF.

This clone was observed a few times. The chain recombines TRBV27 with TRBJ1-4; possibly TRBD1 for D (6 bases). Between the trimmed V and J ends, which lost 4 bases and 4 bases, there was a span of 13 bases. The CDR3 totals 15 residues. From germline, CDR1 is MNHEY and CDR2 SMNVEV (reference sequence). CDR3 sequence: CASSSIDRINEKLFF. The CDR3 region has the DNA TGTGCCAGCAGTTCGATAGACAGGATTAATGAAAAACTGTTTTTT.

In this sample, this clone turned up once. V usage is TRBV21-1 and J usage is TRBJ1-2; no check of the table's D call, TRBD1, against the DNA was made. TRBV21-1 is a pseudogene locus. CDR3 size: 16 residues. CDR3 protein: CASSIGDNPAGYGYTF. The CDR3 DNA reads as TGTGCCAGCAGCATTGGGGACAACCCCGCTGGCTATGGCTACACCTTC.

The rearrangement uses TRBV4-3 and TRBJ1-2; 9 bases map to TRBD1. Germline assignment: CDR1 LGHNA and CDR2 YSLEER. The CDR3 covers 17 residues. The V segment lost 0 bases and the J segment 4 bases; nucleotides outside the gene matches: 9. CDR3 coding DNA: TGCGCCAGCAGCCAAGATCTTGGGACAGGGTATCTCTATGGCTACACCTTC. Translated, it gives CASSQDLGTGYLYGYTF.

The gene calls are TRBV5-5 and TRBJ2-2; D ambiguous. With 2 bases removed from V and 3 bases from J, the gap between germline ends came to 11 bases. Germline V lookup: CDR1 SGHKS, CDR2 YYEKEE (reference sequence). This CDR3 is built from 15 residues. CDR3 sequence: CASSLAGVDTGELFF. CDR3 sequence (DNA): TGTGCCAGCAGCTTAGCAGGCGTGGACACCGGGGAGCTGTTTTTT.

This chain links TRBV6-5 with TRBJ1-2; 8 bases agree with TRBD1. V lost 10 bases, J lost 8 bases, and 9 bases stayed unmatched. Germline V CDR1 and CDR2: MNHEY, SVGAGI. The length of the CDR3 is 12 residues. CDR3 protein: CATRQGSFGYTF. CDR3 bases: TGTGCCACCAGACAGGGGAGTTTCGGCTACACCTTC.

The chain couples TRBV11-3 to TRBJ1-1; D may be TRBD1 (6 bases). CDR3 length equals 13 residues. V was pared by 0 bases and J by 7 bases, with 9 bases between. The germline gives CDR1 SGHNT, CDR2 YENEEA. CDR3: CASSLEQGSEAFF. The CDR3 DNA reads TGTGCCAGCAGCTTAGAGCAGGGGAGTGAAGCTTTCTTT.

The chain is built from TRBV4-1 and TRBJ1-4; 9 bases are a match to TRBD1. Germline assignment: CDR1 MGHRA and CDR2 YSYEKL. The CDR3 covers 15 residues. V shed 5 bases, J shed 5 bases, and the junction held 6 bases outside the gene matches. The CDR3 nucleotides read TGCGCCAGCAGCGTCCGGGACAGGGCGAATGAAAAACTGTTTTTT. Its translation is CASSVRDRANEKLFF.

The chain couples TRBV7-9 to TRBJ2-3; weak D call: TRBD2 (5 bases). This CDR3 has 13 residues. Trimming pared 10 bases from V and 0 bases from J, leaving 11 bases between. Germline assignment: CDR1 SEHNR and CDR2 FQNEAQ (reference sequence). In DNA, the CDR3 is TGTGCCACCCCGACGGGGAGCACAGATACGCAGTATTTT. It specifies CATPTGSTDTQYF.

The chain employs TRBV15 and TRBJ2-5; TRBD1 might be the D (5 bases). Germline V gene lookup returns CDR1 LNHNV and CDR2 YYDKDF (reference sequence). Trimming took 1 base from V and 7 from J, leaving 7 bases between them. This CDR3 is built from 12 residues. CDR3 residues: CATSRVRGTQYF. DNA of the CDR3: TGTGCCACCAGCAGAGTAAGGGGGACCCAGTACTTC.

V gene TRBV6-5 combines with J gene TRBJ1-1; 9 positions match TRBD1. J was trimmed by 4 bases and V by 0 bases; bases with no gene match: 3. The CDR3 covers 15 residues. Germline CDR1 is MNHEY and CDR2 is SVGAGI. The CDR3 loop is CASSYSGQGPTEAFF. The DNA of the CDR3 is TGTGCCAGCAGTTACTCGGGACAGGGACCCACTGAAGCTTTCTTT.

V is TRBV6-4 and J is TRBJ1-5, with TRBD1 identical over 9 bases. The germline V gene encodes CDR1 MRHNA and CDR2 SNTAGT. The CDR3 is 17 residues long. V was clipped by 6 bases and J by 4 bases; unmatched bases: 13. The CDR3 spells CASRKGTGRFPNQPQHF. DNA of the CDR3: TGTGCCAGCAGGAAGGGGACAGGGCGGTTTCCAAATCAGCCCCAGCATTTT.

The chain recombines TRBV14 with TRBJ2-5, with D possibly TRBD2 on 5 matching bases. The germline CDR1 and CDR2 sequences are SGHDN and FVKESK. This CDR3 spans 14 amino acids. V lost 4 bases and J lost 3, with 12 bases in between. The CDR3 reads CASSPLGNEETQYF. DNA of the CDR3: TGTGCCAGCAGCCCACTAGGGAACGAAGAGACCCAGTACTTC.

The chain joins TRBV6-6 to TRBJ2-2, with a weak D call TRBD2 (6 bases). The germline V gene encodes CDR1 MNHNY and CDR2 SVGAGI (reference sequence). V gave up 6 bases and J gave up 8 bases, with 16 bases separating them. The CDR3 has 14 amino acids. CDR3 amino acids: CASSSRDLMGELFF. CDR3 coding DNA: TGTGCCAGCAGCTCCCGGGACTTGATGGGGGAGCTGTTTTTT.